This T cell receptor beta chain was observed in a study of cytomegalovirus exposure and HLA in healthy donors. From germline, CDR1 is SGHRS and CDR2 YFSETQ. After removal of 4 bases from V and 11 bases from J, the junction contained 4 bases not matched to a gene. The CDR3 totals 11 residues. About this clone itself: Antigen unknown.

Study-wide results and caveats: Later analysis demonstrated an association between a missense DCLRE1C variant and TCR beta V- and J-gene trimming. TCR beta chains associated with HLA were, in a later analysis, more clonally expanded than equally common others.

A multiplex PCR was run with 60 Vbeta primers and 13 Jbeta primers. The repertoire was sequenced with immunoSEQ multiplex PCR; TCRdb's copy has only in-frame clones and lacks some. The repertoire has some 150,000 clones, about 75% of them found once; the top ten carry about 4.7%. The TCR was taken from a man aged 55 to 70 in good health and CMV-seronegative. The chain recombines TRBV5-1 with TRBJ1-2, with 8 bases aligning to TRBD1. Sequenced sample: PBMCs. In DNA, the CDR3 is TGCGCCAGCAGCCCGGACAGGGATTACACCTTC. Its protein is CASSPDRDYTF.